This T cell receptor beta chain was profiled in a study of blood T cell repertoires in COVID-19. Per the original data handling: From reference gene primer amplification, estimates of nucleated cell counts were derived. The repertoire was sequenced with immunoSEQ multiplex PCR; TCRdb's copy has only in-frame clones and lacks some. V, J and clone size are taken as reported in that table, and D and trimming were inferred from the DNA itself. The sample holds some 200,000 clones, 80% to 90% seen once. This clone has just one count. Germline V lookup: CDR1 SGDLS, CDR2 YYNGEE. The CDR3 length is 14 residues. The V and J ends lost 3 bases and 7 bases respectively, with 13 bases between them.

Sequenced material: peripheral blood. This chain links TRBV9 with TRBJ2-2; TRBD1 might be the D (6 bases). The receptor was derived from a woman of 80 years or more with acute or convalescent COVID-19. This CDR3 reads CASSAGTPHGELFF. The CDR3 DNA reads TGTGCCAGCAGCGCCGGGACACCGCACGGGGAGCTGTTTTTT.